Listed below are T cell receptor beta chains from one sample, sequenced in a study of human T cells and chemical hapten exposure. TCRdb analysed the RACE reads with MiXCR anew, one entry per CDR3 protein. The sample holds over 300,000 distinct CDR3 sequences, roughly 5% seen once. The sequencing here drew on whole blood, taken in connection with sensitization to the hapten diphenylcyclopropenone (DPC). The receptor source for this set is a woman between 50 and 59 years old with alopecia areata. Some clones in this sample may be carry-over from other donors' samples. Both conserved end residues are part of each CDR3. D genes are given only for firm matches. Size is omitted from some rows. Given values are once, few, many or a class for expanded clones.

TRBV2	NA	TRBJ2-7	NA	CASSESSREQYF	TGTGCCAGCAGTGAATCATCGAGGGAGCAGTACTTC
TRBV4-3	few	TRBJ2-7	NA	CASSQDMSSNYEQYF	TGCGCCAGCAGCCAAGATATGAGCAGTAACTACGAGCAGTACTTC
TRBV7-2	NA	TRBJ2-3	NA	CASSLEQTRIRDTQYF	TGTGCCAGCAGCTTAGAGCAGACTAGAATTCGGGATACGCAGTATTTT
TRBV7-2	many	TRBJ2-1	NA	CASSYPGLQGEQFF	TGTGCCAGCAGTTACCCGGGACTCCAAGGTGAGCAGTTCTTC
TRBV27	many	TRBJ2-6	NA	CASSPNPPMSGANVLTF	TGTGCCAGCAGTCCCAATCCCCCGATGTCTGGGGCCAACGTCCTGACTTTC
TRBV4-2	few	TRBJ2-3	NA	CASSQAVPDGGFEDTQYF	TGTGCCAGCAGCCAAGCAGTCCCAGATGGGGGATTCGAAGATACGCAGTATTTT
TRBV13	many	TRBJ1-3	TRBD1	CASSSGTAFLSFSGNTIYF	TGTGCCAGCAGCTCCGGGACAGCTTTTCTCTCCTTCTCTGGAAACACCATATATTTT
TRBV6-6	many	TRBJ1-2	NA	CASNWKAGLNYGYTF	TGTGCCAGCAATTGGAAAGCGGGCCTTAACTATGGCTACACCTTC
TRBV6-6	NA	TRBJ1-4	TRBD1	CASMPGQGINEKLFF	TGTGCCAGCATGCCAGGACAGGGGATAAATGAAAAACTGTTTTTT
TRBV12-3/TRBV12-4	many	TRBJ2-3	TRBD2	CASSSLAGGLPDTQYF	TGTGCCAGCAGTTCCCTAGCGGGGGGGCTACCCGATACGCAGTATTTT
TRBV7-2	NA	TRBJ2-1	NA	CASSPLAFEQFF	TGTGCCAGCAGCCCACTAGCATTTGAGCAGTTCTTC
TRBV27	NA	TRBJ2-7	NA	CASSRSGDGPYEQYF	TGTGCCAGCAGTAGATCGGGAGATGGGCCCTACGAGCAGTACTTC
TRBV6-5	many	TRBJ1-2	NA	CASSYSIGDSYGYTF	TGTGCCAGCAGTTACTCGATCGGGGACTCGTATGGCTACACCTTC
TRBV9	NA	TRBJ1-4	NA	CASSVGFSRQNLNEKLFF	TGTGCCAGCAGCGTAGGATTCTCGAGGCAGAACTTAAATGAAAAACTGTTTTTT
TRBV7-9	many	TRBJ2-1	NA	CASIPAGRPYNEQFF	TGTGCCAGCATCCCGGCCGGGCGACCTTACAATGAGCAGTTCTTC
TRBV14	NA	TRBJ2-3	TRBD1	CASRTRDRRTDTQYF	TGTGCCAGCAGAACCCGGGACAGACGCACAGATACGCAGTATTTT
TRBV20-1	many	TRBJ2-3	TRBD2	CSAILAGRDTDTQYF	TGCAGTGCTATATTAGCGGGAAGGGACACAGATACGCAGTATTTT
TRBV25-1	many	TRBJ2-7	NA	CASSDTAPRNEQYF	TGTGCCAGCAGCGATACGGCCCCTAGGAACGAGCAGTACTTC
TRBV20-1	many	TRBJ2-3	NA	CSAPLEGADTQYF	TGCAGTGCCCCGCTGGAAGGAGCAGATACGCAGTATTTT
TRBV7-9	NA	TRBJ2-1	TRBD2	CASSPETSVHEQFF	TGTGCCAGCAGCCCAGAGACTAGCGTCCATGAGCAGTTCTTC
TRBV3-1	NA	TRBJ1-6	NA	CASSQGPTPLHF	TGTGCCAGCAGCCAAGGTCCTACACCCCTCCACTTT
TRBV19	NA	TRBJ2-6	NA	CASSPLPGSAGANVLTF	TGTGCCAGTAGCCCTTTACCGGGATCGGCTGGGGCCAACGTCCTGACTTTC
TRBV19	few	TRBJ2-7	TRBD1	CASSHRTGGVEQYF	TGTGCCAGTAGTCACCGGACAGGGGGCGTCGAGCAGTACTTC
TRBV28	many	TRBJ2-5	NA	CASMPRGRGETQYF	TGTGCCAGCATGCCCCGGGGGCGGGGAGAGACCCAGTACTTC